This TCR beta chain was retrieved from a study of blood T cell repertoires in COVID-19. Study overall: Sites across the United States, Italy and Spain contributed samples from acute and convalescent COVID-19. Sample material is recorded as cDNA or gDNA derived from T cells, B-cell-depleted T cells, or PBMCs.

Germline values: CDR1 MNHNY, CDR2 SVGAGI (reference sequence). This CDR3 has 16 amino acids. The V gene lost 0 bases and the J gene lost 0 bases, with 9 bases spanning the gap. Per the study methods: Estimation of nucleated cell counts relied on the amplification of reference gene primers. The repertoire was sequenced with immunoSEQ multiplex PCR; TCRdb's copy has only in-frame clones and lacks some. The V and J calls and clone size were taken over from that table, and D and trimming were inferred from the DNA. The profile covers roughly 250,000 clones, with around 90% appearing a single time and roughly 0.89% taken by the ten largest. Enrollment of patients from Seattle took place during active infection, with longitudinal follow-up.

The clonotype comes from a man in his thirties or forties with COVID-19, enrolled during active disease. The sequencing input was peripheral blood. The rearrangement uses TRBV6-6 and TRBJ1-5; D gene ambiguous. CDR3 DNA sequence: TGTGCCAGCAGTTACTCGATCGGGGATAGCAATCAGCCCCAGCATTTT. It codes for CASSYSIGDSNQPQHF.